The sequence of this T cell receptor beta chain was determined in a study of T and B cells in COVID-19 patients. Whole-study context: The recovered patients had mostly mild to moderate COVID-19 with outpatient management. The recovered cohort's median age was about 34 years, versus over 60 years in active infection.

Findings of the study overall: CD4+, regulatory T cell, CD8+ and sorted SARS-CoV-2-responsive or tetramer+ T cells were not yet sequenced. Blood from mildly ill patients while symptomatic, and early samples from severe cases, were scarce.

BIOMED2 TRB-A/B primer pools were used in multiplex TRB PCR. TCRdb independently ran MiXCR on the multiplex PCR reads; one entry per CDR3 protein. The repertoire includes fewer than 25,000 distinct CDR3 sequences, around 30% of them detected once, and about 3% sits in the top ten. Points on this clonotype: No antigen is known for it.

The V end was cut by 4 bases, the J end by 5 bases, with 17 bases between. CDR3 size: 14 residues. Germline values: CDR1 GTSNPN, CDR2 SVGIG (reference sequence). From blood, roughly 220-550 ng of genomic DNA served as TRB template. This receptor was taken from a human donor who had recovered from COVID-19. The sequenced sample consisted of blood. V is TRBV30 and J is TRBJ1-1; D possibly corresponds to TRBD1 (6 bases). The CDR3 coding sequence is TGTGCCTGGACTCTCGACAGGTGGGGGACTGAAGCTTTCTTT. Translation gives CAWTLDRWGTEAFF.